This T cell receptor (beta chain) was identified during a study of cytomegalovirus exposure and HLA in healthy donors. CDR1 and CDR2 from the germline V gene are MNHEY and SMNVEV (reference sequence). This CDR3 comprises 15 residues. This clone occurred a few times. At one boundary the junction diverges from the germline segment, which might be a read error. PCR employed 60 Vbeta and 13 Jbeta primers. Here immunoSEQ multiplex PCR was the method, and the copy in TCRdb shows in-frame clones only, minus some. The sample holds fewer than 180,000 clones; around 74% are singletons and the top ten take 6.3%.

The gene calls are TRBV27 and TRBJ2-7; D call uncertain. The source of this sequence is a man aged 45-65 years in good health and CMV-seropositive. Input material: PBMCs. CDR3 region: CASSPDTVISYEQYF. CDR3 coding DNA: TGTGCCAGCAGTCCCGACACAGTAATCTCCTACGAGCAGTATTTC.